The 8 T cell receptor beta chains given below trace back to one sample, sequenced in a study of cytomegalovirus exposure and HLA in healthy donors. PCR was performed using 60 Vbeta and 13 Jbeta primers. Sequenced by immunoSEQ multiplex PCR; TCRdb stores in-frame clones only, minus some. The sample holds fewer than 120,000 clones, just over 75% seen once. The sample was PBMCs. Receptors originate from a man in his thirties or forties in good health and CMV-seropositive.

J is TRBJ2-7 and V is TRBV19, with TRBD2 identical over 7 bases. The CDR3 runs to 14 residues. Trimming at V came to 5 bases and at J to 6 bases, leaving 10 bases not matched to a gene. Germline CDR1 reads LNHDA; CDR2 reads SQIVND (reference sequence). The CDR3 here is CASSRWGGGGEQYF. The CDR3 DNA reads TGTGCCAGTAGTCGTTGGGGGGGAGGTGGCGAGCAGTACTTC.

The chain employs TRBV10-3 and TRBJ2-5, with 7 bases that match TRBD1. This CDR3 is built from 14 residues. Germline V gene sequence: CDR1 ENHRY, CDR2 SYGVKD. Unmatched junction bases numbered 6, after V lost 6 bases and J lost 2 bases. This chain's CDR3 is CAIRSGTEQETQYF. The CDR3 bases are TGTGCCATCAGGTCGGGGACAGAGCAAGAGACCCAGTACTTC.

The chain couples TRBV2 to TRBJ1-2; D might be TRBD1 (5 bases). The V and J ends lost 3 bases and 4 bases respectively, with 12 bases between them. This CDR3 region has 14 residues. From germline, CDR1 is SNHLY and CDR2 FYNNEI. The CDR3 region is CASSDPQGTYGYTF. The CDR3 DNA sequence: TGTGCCAGCAGTGACCCCCAGGGAACCTATGGCTACACCTTC.

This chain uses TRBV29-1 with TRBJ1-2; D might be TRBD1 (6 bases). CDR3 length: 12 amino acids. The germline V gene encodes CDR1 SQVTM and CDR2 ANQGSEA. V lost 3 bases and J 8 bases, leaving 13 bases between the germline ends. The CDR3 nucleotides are TGCAGCGTTGACGAGGGGGAGAGCGGCTACACCTTC. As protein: CSVDEGESGYTF.

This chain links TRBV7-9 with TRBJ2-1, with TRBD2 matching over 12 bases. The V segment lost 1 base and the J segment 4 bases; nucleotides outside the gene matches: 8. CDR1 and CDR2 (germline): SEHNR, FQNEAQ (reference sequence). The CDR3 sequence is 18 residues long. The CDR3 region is CASSLDWTSGETYNEQFF. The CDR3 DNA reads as TGTGCCAGCAGCTTAGATTGGACTAGCGGGGAAACATACAATGAGCAGTTCTTC.

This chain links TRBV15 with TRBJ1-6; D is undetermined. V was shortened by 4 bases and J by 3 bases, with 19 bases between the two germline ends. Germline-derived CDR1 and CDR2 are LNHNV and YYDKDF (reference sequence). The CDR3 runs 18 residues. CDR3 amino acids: CATSKRAGGFVYNSPLHF. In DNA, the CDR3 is TGTGCCACCAGCAAAAGGGCCGGAGGTTTTGTCTATAATTCACCCCTCCACTTT.

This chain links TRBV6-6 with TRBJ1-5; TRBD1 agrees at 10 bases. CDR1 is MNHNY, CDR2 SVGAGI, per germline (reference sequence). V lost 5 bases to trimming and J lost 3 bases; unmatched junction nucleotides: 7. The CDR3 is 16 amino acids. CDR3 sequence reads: CASSPGQGEVNQPQHF. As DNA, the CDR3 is TGTGCCAGCAGTCCTGGACAGGGGGAGGTCAATCAGCCCCAGCATTTT.

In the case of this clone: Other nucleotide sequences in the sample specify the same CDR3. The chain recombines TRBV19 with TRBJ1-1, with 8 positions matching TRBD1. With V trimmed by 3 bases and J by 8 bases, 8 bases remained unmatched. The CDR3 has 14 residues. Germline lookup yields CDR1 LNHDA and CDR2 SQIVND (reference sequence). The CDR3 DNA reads TGTGCCAGTAGTATGAGAGGACAGGGAAAAGAAGCTTTCTTT. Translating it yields CASSMRGQGKEAFF.